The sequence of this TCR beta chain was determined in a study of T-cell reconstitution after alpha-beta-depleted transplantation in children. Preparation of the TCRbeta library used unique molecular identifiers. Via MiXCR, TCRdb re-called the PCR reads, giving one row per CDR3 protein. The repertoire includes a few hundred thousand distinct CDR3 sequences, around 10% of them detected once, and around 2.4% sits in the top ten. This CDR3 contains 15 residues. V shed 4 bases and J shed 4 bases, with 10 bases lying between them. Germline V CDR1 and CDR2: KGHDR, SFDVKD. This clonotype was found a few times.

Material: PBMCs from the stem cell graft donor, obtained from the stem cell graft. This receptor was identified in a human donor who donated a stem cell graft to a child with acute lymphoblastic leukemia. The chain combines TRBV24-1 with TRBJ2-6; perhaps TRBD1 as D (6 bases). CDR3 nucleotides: TGTGCCACCAGTGACCGACAGGCCGGGGCCAACGTCCTGACTTTC. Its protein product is CATSDRQAGANVLTF.